This T cell receptor beta chain was identified in a study of shared clonotypes between healthy human individuals. Study-wide context: Each donor had three CD4 naive, three CD4 memory, two CD8 naive and one CD8 memory plate.

V was shortened by 0 bases and J by 10 bases, with 10 bases between the two germline ends. The CDR3 spans 13 residues. Germline V gene lookup returns CDR1 LGHNA and CDR2 YSLEER. Each PCR replicate from the sorted subsets contained 200 to 250 ng DNA, which is roughly 33,000 T cell genomes. Produced via immunoSEQ multiplex PCR; TCRdb's table is partial and in-frame only. The sample records 1.6 million or so clones, 98% being singletons. Free of recent acute infections or vaccinations, the donors were healthy HIV-negative adults. Study outcomes and limitations: Across a handful of donors, naive CD4 shared around 5.1%, naive CD8 under 4%, memory CD4 2% to 2.5%, memory CD8 0.4% to 0.5%.

As regards this clone: The antigen remains undetermined.

Sequencing input: naive CD4+ T cells sorted from blood. Documented subset: CD45RA+ positively selected. This receptor was obtained from a man aged 25-45 years in good health. This chain joins TRBV4-3 and TRBJ2-1; the D is unclear. The CDR3 bases are TGCGCCAGCAGCCAAGAGTTGGACGTCGAGCAGTTCTTC. Its translation is CASSQELDVEQFF.